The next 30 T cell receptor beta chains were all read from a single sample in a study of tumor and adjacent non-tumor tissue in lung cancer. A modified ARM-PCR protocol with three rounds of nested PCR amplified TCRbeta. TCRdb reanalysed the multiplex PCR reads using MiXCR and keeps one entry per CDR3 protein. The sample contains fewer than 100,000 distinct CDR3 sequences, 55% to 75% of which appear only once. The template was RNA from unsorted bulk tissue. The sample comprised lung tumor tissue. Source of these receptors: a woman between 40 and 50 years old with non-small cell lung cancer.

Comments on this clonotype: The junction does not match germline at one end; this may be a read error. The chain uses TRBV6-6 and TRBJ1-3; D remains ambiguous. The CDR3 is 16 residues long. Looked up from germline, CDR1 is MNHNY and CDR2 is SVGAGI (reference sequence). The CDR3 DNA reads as TGCGCCAGCAGTTACGGCGGCCTGGAGATTGGAAACACCATATATTTT. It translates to CASSYGGLEIGNTIYF.

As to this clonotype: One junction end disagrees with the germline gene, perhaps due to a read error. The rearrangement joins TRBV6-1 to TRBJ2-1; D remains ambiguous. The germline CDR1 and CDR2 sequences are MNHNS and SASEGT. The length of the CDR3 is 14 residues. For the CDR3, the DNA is TGTGCCAGCAGTGAAGAGGGCAGACGCAATGAGCAGTTTTTC. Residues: CASSEEGRRNEQFF.

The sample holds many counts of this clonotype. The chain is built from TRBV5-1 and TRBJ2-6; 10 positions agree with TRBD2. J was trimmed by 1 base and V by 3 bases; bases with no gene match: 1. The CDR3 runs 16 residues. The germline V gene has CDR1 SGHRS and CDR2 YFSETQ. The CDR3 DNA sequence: TGCGCCAGCAGCTGGACTAGCGGTTCTGGGGCCAACGTCCTGACTTTC. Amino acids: CASSWTSGSGANVLTF.

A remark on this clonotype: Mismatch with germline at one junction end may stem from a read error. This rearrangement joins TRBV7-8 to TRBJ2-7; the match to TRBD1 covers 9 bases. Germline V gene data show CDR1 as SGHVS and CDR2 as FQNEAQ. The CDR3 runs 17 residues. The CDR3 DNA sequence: TGTGCCGGCAGCTTCAGGACAGGGGAAAGGAGCTCCTACGAGCAATACTTC. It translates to CAGSFRTGERSSYEQYF.

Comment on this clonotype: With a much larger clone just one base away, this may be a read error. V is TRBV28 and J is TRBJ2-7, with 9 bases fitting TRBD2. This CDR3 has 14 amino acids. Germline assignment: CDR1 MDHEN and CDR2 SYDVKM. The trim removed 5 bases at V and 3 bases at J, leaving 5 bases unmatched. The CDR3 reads CASSPSGIYYEQYF. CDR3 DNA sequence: TGTGCCAGCAGTCCTAGCGGGATCTACTACGAGCAGTACTTC.

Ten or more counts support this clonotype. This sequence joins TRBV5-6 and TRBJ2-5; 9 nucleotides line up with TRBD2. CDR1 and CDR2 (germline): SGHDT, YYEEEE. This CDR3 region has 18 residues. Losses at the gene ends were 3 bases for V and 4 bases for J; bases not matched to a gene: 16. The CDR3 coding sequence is TGTGCCAGCAGCTCGTTCTGGGGTAGCGGGAGTTCAGCAGAGACCCAGTACTTC. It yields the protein CASSSFWGSGSSAETQYF.

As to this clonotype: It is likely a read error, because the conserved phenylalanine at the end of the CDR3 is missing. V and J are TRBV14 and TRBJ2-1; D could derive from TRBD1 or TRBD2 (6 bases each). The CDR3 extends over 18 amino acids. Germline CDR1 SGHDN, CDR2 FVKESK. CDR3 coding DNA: TGTGCTAGCAGCCAGGGAGGACGGAGGGGGAACTCCTACAATGAGCAGTTCTTA. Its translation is CASSQGGRRGNSYNEQFL.

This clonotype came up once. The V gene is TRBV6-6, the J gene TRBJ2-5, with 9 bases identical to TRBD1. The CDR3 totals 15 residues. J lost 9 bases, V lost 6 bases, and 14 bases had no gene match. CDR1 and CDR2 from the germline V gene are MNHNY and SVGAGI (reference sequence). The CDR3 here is CASRRRDREWEAQYF. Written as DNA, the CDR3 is TGTGCCAGCAGGAGACGGGACAGGGAGTGGGAAGCCCAGTACTTC.

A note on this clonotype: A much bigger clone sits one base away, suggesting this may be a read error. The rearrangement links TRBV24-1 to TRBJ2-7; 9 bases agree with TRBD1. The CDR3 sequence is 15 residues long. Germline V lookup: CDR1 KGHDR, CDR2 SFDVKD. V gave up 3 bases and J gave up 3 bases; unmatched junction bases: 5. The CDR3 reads CATSDRGQGSYEQYF. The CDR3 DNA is TGTGCCACCAGTGATCGAGGACAGGGGAGCTACGAGCAGTACTTC.

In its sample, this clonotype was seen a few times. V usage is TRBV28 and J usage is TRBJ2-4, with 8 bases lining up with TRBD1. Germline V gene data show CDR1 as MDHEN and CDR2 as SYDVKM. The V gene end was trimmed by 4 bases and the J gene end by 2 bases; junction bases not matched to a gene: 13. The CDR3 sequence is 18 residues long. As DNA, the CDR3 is TGTGCCAGCAGTTCCCCGGGGGCCAGGGGGCTATCCAAAAACATTCAGTACTTC. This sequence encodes CASSSPGARGLSKNIQYF.

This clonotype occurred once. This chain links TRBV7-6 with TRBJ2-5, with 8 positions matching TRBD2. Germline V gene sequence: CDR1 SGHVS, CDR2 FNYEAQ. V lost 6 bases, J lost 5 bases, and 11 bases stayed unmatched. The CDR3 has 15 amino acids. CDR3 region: CASRSGGNNAETQYF. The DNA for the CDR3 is TGTGCCAGCAGATCGGGAGGGAATAACGCGGAGACCCAGTACTTC.

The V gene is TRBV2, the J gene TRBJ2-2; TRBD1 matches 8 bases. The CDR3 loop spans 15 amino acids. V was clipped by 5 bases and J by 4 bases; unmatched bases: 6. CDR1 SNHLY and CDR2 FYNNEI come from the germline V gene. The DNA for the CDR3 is TGTGCCAGCAGTCTTCAGGGGGCCCCCACCGGGGAGCTGTTTTTT. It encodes CASSLQGAPTGELFF.

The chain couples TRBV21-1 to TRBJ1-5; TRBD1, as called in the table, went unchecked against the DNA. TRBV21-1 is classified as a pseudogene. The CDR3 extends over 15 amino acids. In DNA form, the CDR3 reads TGTGCCAGCAGCAATCCGGGGAAAGGAAATCAGCCCCAGCATTTT. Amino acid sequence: CASSNPGKGNQPQHF.

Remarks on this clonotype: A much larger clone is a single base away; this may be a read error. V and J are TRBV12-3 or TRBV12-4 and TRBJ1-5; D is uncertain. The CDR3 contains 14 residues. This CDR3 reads CASSRLDGNQPRHF. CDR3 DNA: TGTGCCAGCAGCCGCCTGGACGGCAATCAGCCCCGGCATTTT.

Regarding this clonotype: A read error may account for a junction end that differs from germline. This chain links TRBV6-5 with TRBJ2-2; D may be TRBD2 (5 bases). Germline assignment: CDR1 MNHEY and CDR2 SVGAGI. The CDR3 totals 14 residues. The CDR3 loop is CASSRDGVIGELSF. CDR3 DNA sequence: TGTGCTAGCAGCCGTGACGGTGTCATCGGGGAGCTGTCTTTT.

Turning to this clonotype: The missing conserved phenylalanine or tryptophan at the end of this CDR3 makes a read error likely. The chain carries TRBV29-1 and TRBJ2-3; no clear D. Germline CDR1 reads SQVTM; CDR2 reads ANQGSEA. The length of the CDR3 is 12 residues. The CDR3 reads CSVPDRADTQYL. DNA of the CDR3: TGCAGTGTCCCCGACCGGGCAGATACGCAGTATCTT.

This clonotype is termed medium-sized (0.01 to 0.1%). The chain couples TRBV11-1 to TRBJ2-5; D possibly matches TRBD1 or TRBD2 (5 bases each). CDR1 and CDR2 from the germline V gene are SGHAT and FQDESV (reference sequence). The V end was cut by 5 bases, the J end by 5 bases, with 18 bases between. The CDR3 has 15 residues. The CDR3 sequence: CASSLNAGAVETQYF. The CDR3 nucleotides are TGTGCCAGCAGCCTTAACGCCGGGGCAGTGGAGACCCAGTACTTC.

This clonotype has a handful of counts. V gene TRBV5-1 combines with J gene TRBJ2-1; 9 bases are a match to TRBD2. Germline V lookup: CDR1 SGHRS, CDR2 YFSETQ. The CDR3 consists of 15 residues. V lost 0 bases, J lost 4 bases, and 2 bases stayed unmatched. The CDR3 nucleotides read TGCGCCAGCAGCTTGGGGCTAGCGGGGTACAATGAGCAGTTCTTC. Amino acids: CASSLGLAGYNEQFF.

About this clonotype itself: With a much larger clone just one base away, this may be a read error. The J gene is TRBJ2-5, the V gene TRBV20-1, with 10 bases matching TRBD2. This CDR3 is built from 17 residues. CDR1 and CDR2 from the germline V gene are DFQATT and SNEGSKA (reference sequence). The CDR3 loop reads CSAEPGTSVSYQETQNF. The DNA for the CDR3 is TGCAGTGCGGAACCCGGGACTAGCGTTTCGTACCAAGAGACCCAGAACTTC.

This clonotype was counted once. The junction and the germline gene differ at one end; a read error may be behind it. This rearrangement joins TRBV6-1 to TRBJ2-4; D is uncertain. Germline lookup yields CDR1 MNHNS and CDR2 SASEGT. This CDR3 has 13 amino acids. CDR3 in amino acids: CASSEASVNIEYF. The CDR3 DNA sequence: TGTGCCAGCAGTGAAGCGTCGGTAAACATTGAGTACTTC.

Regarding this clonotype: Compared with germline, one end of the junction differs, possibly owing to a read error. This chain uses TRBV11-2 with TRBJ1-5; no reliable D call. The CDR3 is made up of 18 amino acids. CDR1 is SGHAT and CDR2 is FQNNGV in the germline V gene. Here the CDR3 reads CASSTVSRLEPSNQPQHF. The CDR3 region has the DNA TGTGCCAGCAGCACTGTTTCCCGCCTAGAGCCCAGCAATCAACCCCAGCATTTT.

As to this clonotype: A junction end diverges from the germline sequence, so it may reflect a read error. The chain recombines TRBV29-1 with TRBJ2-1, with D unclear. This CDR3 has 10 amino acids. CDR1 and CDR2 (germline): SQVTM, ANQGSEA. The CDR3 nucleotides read TGCAGTGTTGGGTACAAAGAGCAGTTCTTC. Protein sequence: CSVGYKEQFF.

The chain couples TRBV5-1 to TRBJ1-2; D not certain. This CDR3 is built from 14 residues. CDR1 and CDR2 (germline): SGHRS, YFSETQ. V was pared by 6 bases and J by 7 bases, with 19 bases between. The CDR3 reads CASNVDAGPSGYTF. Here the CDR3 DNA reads TGCGCCAGCAACGTGGACGCCGGCCCCTCTGGCTACACCTTC. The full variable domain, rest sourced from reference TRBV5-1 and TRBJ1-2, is KAGVTQTPRYLIKTRGQQVTLSCSPISGHRSVSWYQQTPGQGLQFLFEYFSETQRNKGNFPGRFSGRQFSNSRSEMNVSTLELGDSALYLCASNVDAGPSGYTFGSGTRLTVV.

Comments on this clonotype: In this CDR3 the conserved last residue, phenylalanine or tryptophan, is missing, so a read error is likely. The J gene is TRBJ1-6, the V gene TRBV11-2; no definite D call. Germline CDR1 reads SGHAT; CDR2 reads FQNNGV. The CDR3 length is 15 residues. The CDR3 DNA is TGTGCCAGCAGCGTAGCCTCGGTGAATAATTCAGCCCTCCACTAT. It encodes CASSVASVNNSALHY.

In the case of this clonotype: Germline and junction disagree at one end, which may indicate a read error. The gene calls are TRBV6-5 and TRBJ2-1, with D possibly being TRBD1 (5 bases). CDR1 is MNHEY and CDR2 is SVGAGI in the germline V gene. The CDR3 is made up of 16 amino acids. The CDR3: CTSSYANTGSYNEQFF. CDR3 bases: TGTACCAGCAGTTACGCGAATACAGGTTCCTACAATGAGCAGTTCTTC.

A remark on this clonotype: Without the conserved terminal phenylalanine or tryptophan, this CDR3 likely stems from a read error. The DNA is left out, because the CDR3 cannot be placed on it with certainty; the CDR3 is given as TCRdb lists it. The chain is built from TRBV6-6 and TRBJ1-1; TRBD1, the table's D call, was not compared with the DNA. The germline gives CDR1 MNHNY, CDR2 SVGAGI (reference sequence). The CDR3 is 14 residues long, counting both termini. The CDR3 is CASSGQGKGTEVFL.

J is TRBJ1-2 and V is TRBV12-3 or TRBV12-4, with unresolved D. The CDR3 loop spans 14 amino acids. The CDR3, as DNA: TGTGTTAGCAGCCGCCAGGACGGCCTCTATGGCTACACCTTC. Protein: CVSSRQDGLYGYTF.

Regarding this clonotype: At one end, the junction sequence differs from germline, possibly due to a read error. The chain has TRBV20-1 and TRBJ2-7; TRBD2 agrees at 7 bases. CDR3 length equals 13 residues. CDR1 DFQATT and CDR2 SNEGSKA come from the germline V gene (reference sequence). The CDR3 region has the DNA TGCAGTGGAGTAGTGGGAGGGCCCCACGACCAGTACTTC. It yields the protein CSGVVGGPHDQYF.

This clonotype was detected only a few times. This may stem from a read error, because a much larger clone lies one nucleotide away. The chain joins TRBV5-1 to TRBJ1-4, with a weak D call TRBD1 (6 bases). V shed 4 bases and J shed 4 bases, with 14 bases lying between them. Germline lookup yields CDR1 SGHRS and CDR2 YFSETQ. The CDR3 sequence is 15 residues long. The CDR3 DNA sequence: TGCGCCAGCAGCCATTCCGGACAGAATAATGAAAAACTGTTTTTT. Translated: CASSHSGQNNEKLFF.

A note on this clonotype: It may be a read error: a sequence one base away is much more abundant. CDR3 nucleotide sequence: TGCAGTACTAGAGAGGGGGCAGAGGAAAAACTGTTTTTT. Translation gives CSTREGAEEKLFF. The J gene is TRBJ1-4, the V gene TRBV20-1; 7 bases map to TRBD1. The CDR3 runs 13 residues. In germline, CDR1 is DFQATT, CDR2 SNEGSKA (reference sequence).